The source of this TCR beta chain is a study of shared clonotypes between healthy human individuals. The overall study: The study used three CD4 naive, three CD4 memory, two CD8 naive and one CD8 memory plate per donor. Findings of the study overall: Collection of samples was limited to blood; tissue repertoires likely differ.

Sequencing used immunoSEQ multiplex PCR; TCRdb keeps in-frame clones, though not all of them. The sample contains some 580,000 clones, roughly 98% of which appear only once. Cells designated naive CD8 were CD45RO-negative and were positively selected for CCR7, with terminally differentiated effector memory CD45RA+ cells excluded. Comments on this clone: Its target is unknown.

From germline, CDR1 is KGHSH and CDR2 LQKENI. The length of the CDR3 is 14 residues. After removal of 2 bases from V and 6 bases from J, the junction contained 3 bases not matched to a gene. The chain employs TRBV18 and TRBJ2-7; 11 nucleotides agree with TRBD2. Sequencing used naive CD8+ T cells sorted from blood. The sequence came from a man aged 25-45 years in good health. This CDR3 reads CASSPVLAGGEQYF. The CDR3, as DNA: TGTGCCAGCTCACCAGTGCTAGCGGGAGGCGAGCAGTACTTC. Full variable domain (rest looked up from reference TRBV18 and TRBJ2-7): NAGVMQNPRHLVRRRGQEARLRCSPMKGHSHVYWYRQLPEEGLKFMVYLQKENIIDESGMPKERFSAEFPKEGPSILRIQQVVRGDSAAYFCASSPVLAGGEQYFGPGTRLTVT.